This passage covers 30 T cell receptor beta chains from one sample sequenced in a study of identical twins. TCRdb ran MiXCR on the 5' RACE reads and lists one entry per CDR3 protein. The table shows roughly 1,500,000 distinct CDR3 sequences, with around 29% occurring only once. The sample was cord blood. The receptors were sampled from a newborn girl in good health.

The J gene is TRBJ2-7, the V gene TRBV2, with D perhaps given as TRBD1 or TRBD2 (5 bases each). Looked up from germline, CDR1 is SNHLY and CDR2 is FYNNEI. V lost 2 bases to trimming and J lost 5 bases, with 13 bases between them. This CDR3 is 14 amino acids long. CDR3 sequence reads: CASSEFPRGDEQYF. In nucleotides, the CDR3 is TGTGCCAGCAGTGAATTTCCTAGGGGAGACGAGCAGTACTTC.

This clonotype was seen at least ten times. The chain has TRBV28 and TRBJ1-2; D may be TRBD1 (5 bases). Germline CDR1 reads MDHEN; CDR2 reads SYDVKM. The CDR3 runs 14 residues. Trimming cost V 2 bases and J 8 bases, with 15 bases left between them. The CDR3, as DNA: TGTGCCAGCAGTTTAAGTTCAGGGTCCATGGGCTACACCTTC. Protein product: CASSLSSGSMGYTF.

The chain carries TRBV5-6 and TRBJ2-1; the D gene is possibly TRBD2 (6 bases). The CDR3 runs to 15 residues. CDR1 SGHDT and CDR2 YYEEEE come from the germline V gene. The germline V and J ends were trimmed by 3 bases and 7 bases, with 17 bases remaining between them. In nucleotides, the CDR3 is TGTGCCAGCAGCTCCCTCTACACTGGGAGGAATGAGCAGTTCTTC. It yields the protein CASSSLYTGRNEQFF. Filled out from reference TRBV5-6 and TRBJ2-1, the complete variable domain reads DAGVTQSPTHLIKTRGQQVTLRCSPKSGHDTVSWYQQALGQGPQFIFQYYEEEERQRGNFPDRFSGHQFPNYSSELNVNALLLGDSALYLCASSSLYTGRNEQFFGPGTRLTVL.

At least ten counts were recorded for this clonotype. The chain employs TRBV21-1 and TRBJ2-4; the table's D gene call, TRBD1, was not cross checked with the DNA. TRBV21-1 corresponds to a pseudogene. CDR3 size: 16 residues. CDR3 protein: CASRVGQTWAKNIQYF. As DNA, the CDR3 is TGTGCCAGCAGGGTGGGACAGACGTGGGCCAAAAACATTCAGTACTTC.

This clonotype has a handful of counts. The V call is TRBV11-2, the J call TRBJ2-7; D not certain. The CDR3 runs to 13 residues. Germline CDR1 and CDR2: SGHAT and FQNNGV. V lost 4 bases and J 0 bases, leaving 7 bases between the germline ends. The CDR3 reads CASSWPSSYEQYF. In DNA, the CDR3 is TGTGCCAGCAGCTGGCCCTCCTCCTACGAGCAGTACTTC.

The genes are TRBV11-2 and TRBJ1-1, with TRBD1 matching over 8 bases. With V trimmed by 2 bases and J by 4 bases, 6 bases remained unmatched. This CDR3 region has 15 residues. From germline, CDR1 is SGHAT and CDR2 FQNNGV. In DNA form, the CDR3 reads TGTGCCAGCAGCTTACTAAGGACAGGGAGCACTGAAGCTTTCTTT. Translated: CASSLLRTGSTEAFF.

The CDR3 here is CASSQVRRGCEQYF. The CDR3 DNA is TGTGCCAGCAGCCAAGTCCGCAGGGGTTGCGAGCAGTACTTC. The chain recombines TRBV3-1 with TRBJ2-5; possibly TRBD1 for D (6 bases). The last part of the DNA fits TRBJ2-7 better; the J call may be wrong. The CDR3 is made up of 14 amino acids. Germline CDR1 LGHDT, CDR2 YNNKEL (reference sequence).

The chain employs TRBV10-3 and TRBJ2-1, with TRBD2 matching over 15 bases. With 7 bases clipped from V and 1 base from J, the junction kept 5 bases outside the gene matches. This CDR3 is 17 amino acids long. In germline, CDR1 is ENHRY, CDR2 SYGVKD. This CDR3 reads CAITGTSGGRSYNEQFF. DNA of the CDR3: TGTGCCATCACCGGGACTAGCGGGGGGCGGTCCTACAATGAGCAGTTCTTC.

The CDR3 loop is CASSCDPPGQRNQPQHF. The CDR3 DNA reads TGTGCCAGCAGTTGTGATCCCCCGGGACAGCGTAATCAGCCCCAGCATTTT. The rearrangement joins TRBV27 to TRBJ1-5, with 7 bases identical to TRBD1. This CDR3 comprises 17 residues. V trimming: 4 bases; J trimming: 4 bases; junction bases outside the gene matches: 13. Germline V gives CDR1 MNHEY, CDR2 SMNVEV (reference sequence).

The chain uses TRBV19 and TRBJ1-1, with D tentatively TRBD1 (5 bases). CDR1 is LNHDA and CDR2 is SQIVND in the germline V gene (reference sequence). V dropped 7 bases and J dropped 0 bases, with 15 bases sitting between them. CDR3 size: 15 residues. The CDR3 DNA reads as TGTGCCAGTACCGGGGGGAGGCACATGAACACTGAAGCTTTCTTT. It encodes CASTGGRHMNTEAFF. Full variable domain (missing parts from reference TRBV19 and TRBJ1-1): DGGITQSPKYLFRKEGQNVTLSCEQNLNHDAMYWYRQDPGQGLRLIYYSQIVNDFQKGDIAEGYSVSREKKESFPLTVTSAQKNPTAFYLCASTGGRHMNTEAFFGQGTRLTVV.

This clonotype has ten or more counts. V usage is TRBV15 and J usage is TRBJ2-5, with D hard to call. The CDR3 contains 11 residues. Per germline, CDR1 LNHNV and CDR2 YYDKDF (reference sequence). V was clipped by 0 bases and J by 4 bases, with 0 bases between them. CDR3 loop: CATSREETQYF. Here the CDR3 DNA reads TGTGCCACCAGCAGAGAAGAGACCCAGTACTTC.

The J gene is TRBJ2-7, the V gene TRBV11-2, with D perhaps TRBD1 (6 bases). Per the germline V gene, CDR1 is SGHAT and CDR2 is FQNNGV. V lost 0 bases to trimming and J lost 2 bases, with 11 bases between them. This CDR3 contains 15 residues. DNA for the CDR3: TGTGCCAGCAGCTTAGACTCAGGGGTACCCTACGAGCAGTACTTC. Translating gives CASSLDSGVPYEQYF.

V gene TRBV6-5 combines with J gene TRBJ1-5, with D possibly being TRBD1 (6 bases). This CDR3 has 20 amino acids. CDR1 and CDR2 from the germline V gene are MNHEY and SVGAGI. V lost 2 bases to trimming and J lost 6 bases, with 29 bases between them. CDR3 sequence reads: CASSYPTTVNSGAIFQPQHF. CDR3 sequence (DNA): TGTGCCAGCAGTTACCCGACGACCGTCAACTCAGGGGCTATTTTTCAGCCCCAGCATTTT.

This clonotype appeared once. This may be a read error, as it is one base from a much larger clone. This chain uses TRBV5-8 with TRBJ2-6; TRBD1 is a possible D gene (5 bases). The CDR3 has 16 residues. The germline gives CDR1 SGHTS, CDR2 YDEGEE. As DNA, the CDR3 is TGTGCCAGCAGCTCTAGGTTTTCATCTGGGGCCAACGTCCCGACTTTC. This gives the protein CASSSRFSSGANVPTF.

V gene TRBV29-1 combines with J gene TRBJ2-7; 9 nucleotides match TRBD2. J lost 10 bases, V lost 7 bases, and 14 bases had no gene match. Germline values: CDR1 SQVTM, CDR2 ANQGSEA. The CDR3 extends over 13 amino acids. Written as DNA, the CDR3 is TGCAGCGGGGCTATGGCGGGAGGGCCGGGTCAGTACTTC. Translation: CSGAMAGGPGQYF.

In this sample, this clonotype turned up a few times. A much larger clone differs by one base, so this may be a read error. J is TRBJ2-5 and V is TRBV10-3; 13 bases agree with TRBD2. The end of the DNA aligns better with TRBJ2-7, so the J call may be wrong. The germline V gene has CDR1 ENHRY and CDR2 SYGVKD. The CDR3 extends over 13 amino acids. CDR3 DNA: TGTGCCATCAGACTAGCGGGAGGGTACGAGCAGTACTTC. Its translation is CAIRLAGGYEQYF.

The J gene is TRBJ2-1, the V gene TRBV7-6; 10 bases fit TRBD2. CDR1 and CDR2 from the germline V gene are SGHVS and FNYEAQ. This CDR3 is built from 17 residues. V was pared by 1 base and J by 3 bases, with 6 bases of the junction left unmatched. This chain's CDR3 is CASSLGIAGGYYNEQFF. CDR3 DNA sequence: TGTGCCAGCAGCTTAGGGATAGCGGGGGGATACTACAATGAGCAGTTCTTC.

This clonotype showed up just a few times. The J gene is TRBJ2-1, the V gene TRBV20-1; 8 nucleotides match TRBD2. The CDR3 has 14 residues. V gave up 0 bases and J gave up 6 bases; unmatched junction bases: 4. Germline loops: CDR1 DFQATT, CDR2 SNEGSKA (reference sequence). CDR3: CSARDSLAANEQFF. Here the CDR3 DNA reads TGCAGTGCTAGAGATTCACTAGCGGCCAATGAGCAGTTCTTC.

This clonotype was found a few times. The chain employs TRBV19 and TRBJ2-1; 9 positions match TRBD2. CDR1 and CDR2 from the germline V gene are LNHDA and SQIVND (reference sequence). The CDR3 extends over 16 amino acids. V shed 4 bases, J shed 1 base, and the junction held 5 bases outside the gene matches. The CDR3 sequence: CASSSSGGPSYNEQFF. The CDR3 DNA is TGTGCCAGTAGTAGTAGCGGGGGCCCATCCTACAATGAGCAGTTCTTC.

The CDR3 here is CASSQAIVGQGNQPQHF. For the CDR3, the DNA is TGCGCCAGCAGCCAAGCGATCGTTGGGCAGGGCAATCAGCCCCAGCATTTT. The gene calls are TRBV4-1 and TRBJ1-5, with unresolved D. This CDR3 spans 17 amino acids. The V end lost 1 base, the J end lost 2 bases, and 15 bases lay between the germline ends. Germline-derived CDR1 and CDR2 are MGHRA and YSYEKL.

This chain's CDR3 is CASSSTGSVYGYTF. CDR3 DNA sequence: TGTGCCAGCAGCTCGACAGGGAGCGTCTATGGCTACACCTTC. V gene TRBV6-1 combines with J gene TRBJ1-2; 7 positions match TRBD1. The germline V gene has CDR1 MNHNS and CDR2 SASEGT. This CDR3 has 14 amino acids. The V segment lost 6 bases and the J segment 4 bases; nucleotides outside the gene matches: 8.

This clonotype was detected a few times. The chain recombines TRBV20-1 with TRBJ1-4; D call uncertain. Trimming removed 3 bases from V and 6 bases from J, with 14 bases in between. The CDR3 spans 14 residues. CDR1 is DFQATT and CDR2 is SNEGSKA in the germline V gene (reference sequence). The CDR3 nucleotides are TGCAGTGCTAGGCTTGAGGGTACCCATGAAAAACTGTTTTTT. Its translation is CSARLEGTHEKLFF.

At least ten counts were recorded for this clonotype. This chain joins TRBV6-1 and TRBJ2-1; either TRBD1 or TRBD2 may fit D (5 bases each). CDR1 and CDR2 (germline): MNHNS, SASEGT. V shed 6 bases and J shed 6 bases, with 18 bases lying between them. The CDR3 length is 15 residues. This CDR3 reads CASRGRVQRLNEQFF. The CDR3 DNA is TGTGCCAGCAGGGGACGGGTCCAACGGCTCAATGAGCAGTTCTTC.

The gene calls are TRBV6-2 or TRBV6-3 and TRBJ2-7; D call uncertain. V shed 6 bases and J shed 3 bases, with 9 bases lying between them. Germline values: CDR1 MNHEY, CDR2 SVGEGT. The CDR3 extends over 12 amino acids. CDR3: CASRDQIYEQYF. The CDR3 nucleotides read TGTGCCAGCAGGGACCAGATCTACGAGCAGTACTTC.

This clonotype was picked up a small number of times. This chain joins TRBV2 and TRBJ2-7; 8 nucleotides agree with TRBD1. Matching the DNA end better, TRBJ2-5 makes the J call doubtful. There are 17 residues in the CDR3. Germline loops: CDR1 SNHLY, CDR2 FYNNEI. The CDR3 nucleotides read TGTGCCAGCAGTTATACCGACAGGGGCGAAATTGATGAGACCCAGTACTTC. Its translation: CASSYTDRGEIDETQYF.

This clonotype was counted once. The V gene is TRBV6-2 or TRBV6-3, the J gene TRBJ1-2; no clear D gene. This CDR3 spans 14 amino acids. Germline lookup yields CDR1 MNHEY and CDR2 SVGEGT. V was shortened by 2 bases and J by 5 bases, with 12 bases between the two germline ends. CDR3: CASSYKTKLYGYTF. As DNA, the CDR3 is TGTGCCAGCAGTTACAAAACCAAGTTATATGGCTACACCTTC.

Only a few counts were recorded for this clonotype. This chain connects TRBV27 to TRBJ2-7, with D unclear. Germline V lookup: CDR1 MNHEY, CDR2 SMNVEV (reference sequence). The CDR3 consists of 13 residues. Trimming shortened V by 3 bases and J by 6 bases, and 12 bases separated the two germline ends. CDR3 sequence reads: CASSFGFFGEQYF. Written as DNA, the CDR3 is TGTGCCAGCAGTTTTGGTTTTTTCGGCGAGCAGTACTTC.

The chain is built from TRBV7-2 and TRBJ2-3; 10 bases map to TRBD2. V was clipped by 5 bases and J by 9 bases; unmatched bases: 11. This CDR3 has 15 residues. Germline V CDR1 and CDR2: SGHTA, FQGNSA. CDR3 residues: CASSRTSGSLDTQYF. CDR3 coding DNA: TGTGCCAGCAGCAGGACTAGCGGTTCCCTGGACACGCAGTATTTT.

This clonotype was seen more than once but under ten times. The chain combines TRBV12-3 or TRBV12-4 with TRBJ2-5; D possibly corresponds to TRBD2 (7 bases). V gave up 8 bases and J gave up 2 bases, with 15 bases separating them. This CDR3 spans 14 amino acids. CDR3 nucleotides: TGTGCCAGCGCGTGGGGGGGCGGGCAAGAGACCCAGTACTTC. This codes for CASAWGGGQETQYF.

This clonotype was counted a few times. The V gene is TRBV27, the J gene TRBJ2-7; tentatively, D is TRBD1 (6 bases). Trimming left V 0 bases short and J 2 bases short, with 11 bases between. From germline, CDR1 is MNHEY and CDR2 SMNVEV (reference sequence). This CDR3 is built from 15 residues. DNA of the CDR3: TGTGCCAGCAGTTTATCGGGGACACGGACCTACGAGCAGTACTTC. It yields the protein CASSLSGTRTYEQYF.